The 17 T cell receptor beta chains listed next were all sequenced from one sample in a study of blood T cell repertoires in COVID-19. Generated by immunoSEQ multiplex PCR, the TCRdb table keeps only in-frame clones and is missing some. Among over 200,000 clones listed, 84% were seen once. Sample: peripheral blood. These receptors all stem from a woman older than 75 with active or convalescent COVID-19.

The V gene is TRBV18, the J gene TRBJ2-5; TRBD1 matches at 7 bases. The V gene end was trimmed by 3 bases and the J gene end by 2 bases; junction bases not matched to a gene: 6. The CDR3 runs to 15 residues. CDR1 and CDR2 (germline): KGHSH, LQKENI. The CDR3 sequence is CASSPVAGGQETQYF. For the CDR3, the DNA is TGTGCCAGCTCACCCGTCGCAGGGGGACAAGAGACCCAGTACTTC.

In DNA, the CDR3 is TGCGCCAGCAGCTCCCTCGGGGGGGATGAAAAACTGTTTTTT. It is translated as CASSSLGGDEKLFF. This chain uses TRBV5-1 with TRBJ1-4, with D perhaps TRBD1 (5 bases). The germline CDR1 and CDR2 sequences are SGHRS and YFSETQ. Trimming pared 3 bases from V and 6 bases from J, leaving 12 bases between. This CDR3 is 14 amino acids long.

The J gene is TRBJ2-3, the V gene TRBV5-4; possible D gene TRBD1, 6 bases. V was trimmed by 0 bases and J by 3 bases, leaving 11 bases between them. From germline, CDR1 is SGHNT and CDR2 YYREEE (reference sequence). The CDR3 extends over 15 amino acids. In DNA form, the CDR3 reads TGTGCCAGCAGCTTGGGGACAGCAATTACAGATACGCAGTATTTT. This codes for CASSLGTAITDTQYF.

The gene calls are TRBV11-1 and TRBJ2-2; D might be TRBD1 (6 bases). The V gene's germline CDR1 is SGHAT and CDR2 FQDESV (reference sequence). There are 16 residues in the CDR3. V was pared by 1 base and J by 0 bases, with 9 bases between. CDR3 loop: CASSLDSGANTGELFF. In DNA form, the CDR3 reads TGTGCCAGCAGCTTAGATTCAGGGGCGAACACCGGGGAGCTGTTTTTT.

The chain combines TRBV6-6 with TRBJ2-2; D unresolved. The CDR3 is 13 residues long. Trimming cost V 3 bases and J 3 bases, with 5 bases left between them. CDR1 is MNHNY and CDR2 is SVGAGI in the germline V gene (reference sequence). The CDR3, as DNA: TGTGCCAGCAGTTATCGGGACACCGGGGAGCTGTTTTTT. Translating it yields CASSYRDTGELFF.

This clone was seen once. V gene TRBV7-2 combines with J gene TRBJ2-7; 8 bases align to TRBD1. V lost 5 bases to trimming and J lost 3 bases; unmatched junction nucleotides: 3. The V gene's germline CDR1 is SGHTA and CDR2 FQGNSA. The CDR3 loop spans 13 amino acids. DNA of the CDR3: TGTGCCAGCAGCGCACAGGGGGGCTACGAGCAGTACTTC. Translating it yields CASSAQGGYEQYF.

The V call is TRBV6-2 or TRBV6-3, the J call TRBJ2-7; the match to TRBD2 covers 7 bases. The length of the CDR3 is 15 residues. Trimming took 2 bases from V and 1 from J; bases not matched to a gene: 5. Germline V gene lookup returns CDR1 MNHEY and CDR2 SVGEGT. The CDR3 sequence: CASSYAGARSYEQYF. The CDR3 DNA reads as TGTGCCAGCAGTTACGCGGGAGCGAGGTCCTACGAGCAGTACTTC.

The chain's CDR3 is CASRPTSGGGQETQYF. In nucleotides, the CDR3 is TGTGCCAGCAGACCCACTAGCGGGGGAGGCCAAGAGACCCAGTACTTC. The chain carries TRBV5-4 and TRBJ2-5, with 11 bases fitting TRBD2. Germline V CDR1 and CDR2: SGHNT, YYREEE (reference sequence). This CDR3 is 16 amino acids long. The trim removed 5 bases at V and 1 base at J, leaving 7 bases unmatched. Full variable domain (missing parts from reference TRBV5-4 and TRBJ2-5): ETGVTQSPTHLIKTRGQQVTLRCSSQSGHNTVSWYQQALGQGPQFIFQYYREEENGRGNFPPRFSGLQFPNYSSELNVNALELDDSALYLCASRPTSGGGQETQYFGPGTRLLVL.

This clone was seen more than once but under ten times. This chain joins TRBV19 and TRBJ2-5, with D tentatively TRBD1 (5 bases). CDR1 is LNHDA and CDR2 is SQIVND in the germline V gene (reference sequence). This CDR3 has 13 amino acids. V was cut by 5 bases and J by 4 bases, with 11 bases left in between. DNA of the CDR3: TGTGCCAGTAGTGCCCAAAGGGGAGAGACCCAGTACTTC. It codes for CASSAQRGETQYF.

The chain recombines TRBV2 with TRBJ2-7; perhaps TRBD2 as D (5 bases). The germline gives CDR1 SNHLY, CDR2 FYNNEI. CDR3 size: 13 residues. V was shortened by 6 bases and J by 6 bases, with 15 bases between the two germline ends. The CDR3 DNA is TGTGCCAGCAGGAGACGTTCAGAGGGCGAGCAGTACTTC. It codes for CASRRRSEGEQYF.

This chain links TRBV24-1 with TRBJ1-2; the match to TRBD1 covers 9 bases. This CDR3 is built from 11 residues. Germline V lookup: CDR1 KGHDR, CDR2 SFDVKD. J lost 6 bases, V lost 9 bases, and 1 base had no gene match. The CDR3 is CATGQGNGYTF. CDR3 bases: TGTGCCACCGGACAGGGGAATGGCTACACCTTC.

The gene calls are TRBV5-1 and TRBJ1-2; D is uncertain. Deletions cut 1 base from V and 8 bases from J, with 21 bases between. The CDR3 has 16 amino acids. The V gene's germline CDR1 is SGHRS and CDR2 YFSETQ. CDR3 nucleotides: TGCGCCAGCAGCTTGTCCCCTCCGACGGACGGACTAGGCTACACCTTC. Translation: CASSLSPPTDGLGYTF.

The chain is built from TRBV3-1 (or the pseudogene TRBV3-2) and TRBJ2-2, with a tentative D call TRBD2 (5 bases). Looked up from germline, CDR1 is LGHDT and CDR2 is YNNKEL (reference sequence). The CDR3 covers 13 residues. Trimming shortened V by 6 bases and J by 6 bases, and 11 bases separated the two germline ends. In DNA, the CDR3 is TGTGCCAGCAGGGAAACTAGTGCCGGGGAGCTGTTTTTT. Its protein is CASRETSAGELFF.

The chain couples TRBV5-1 to TRBJ2-3, with TRBD2 matching 11 bases. Germline CDR1 SGHRS, CDR2 YFSETQ. The ends lost 3 bases at V and 4 bases at J; junction bases unmatched: 7. The CDR3 has 16 amino acids. In nucleotides, the CDR3 is TGCGCCAGCAGCTCCGTAGCGGGAGGGACCCCAGATACGCAGTATTTT. Encoded protein: CASSSVAGGTPDTQYF.

This clone was found once. The chain joins TRBV5-1 to TRBJ1-6; D gene uncertain. The germline CDR1 and CDR2 sequences are SGHRS and YFSETQ. This CDR3 is 15 amino acids long. Trimming left V 0 bases short and J 4 bases short, with 8 bases between. The CDR3 nucleotides are TGCGCCAGCAGCTTGGACACTATGTATAATTCACCCCTCCACTTT. Amino acid sequence: CASSLDTMYNSPLHF.

In DNA, the CDR3 is TGTGCCAGCAGCTCGAGGGGGGGATACGAGCAGTACTTC. Amino acid sequence: CASSSRGGYEQYF. This rearrangement joins TRBV11-3 to TRBJ2-7; possibly TRBD2 for D (7 bases). The CDR3 length is 13 residues. Trimming removed 4 bases at V and 4 bases at J, with 11 bases between. The V gene's germline CDR1 is SGHNT and CDR2 YENEEA.

V and J are TRBV21-1 and TRBJ2-7; TRBD1 is taken as the D call from the table, unchecked against the DNA. TRBV21-1 is a known pseudogene. This CDR3 spans 16 amino acids. CDR3 sequence (DNA): TGTGCCAGCAGCAAAGGAATTCGAGACAGGGGCGTCGAGCAGTACTTC. Protein product: CASSKGIRDRGVEQYF.